These 7 T cell receptor beta chains share one sample of origin, sequenced in a study of blood T cells in healthy people across ages. The authors ran a second PCR of roughly 6 to 12 cycles using a sample-barcoded 5' primer and a J-beta primer mix. Via MiXCR, TCRdb re-called the 5' RACE reads, giving one row per CDR3 protein. Here the sample spans about 1.5 million distinct CDR3 sequences, roughly two fifths being singletons. The sequenced material came from blood. The receptor source for this set is a woman between 18 and 29 years old in good health.

This clonotype was seen only a few times. V usage is TRBV12-3 or TRBV12-4 and J usage is TRBJ2-7; 7 bases are a match to TRBD2. V lost 6 bases, J lost 4 bases, and 6 bases stayed unmatched. The CDR3 extends over 13 amino acids. The chain's CDR3 is CASRKAGKYEQYF. The CDR3 DNA reads TGTGCCAGCAGAAAAGCGGGAAAGTACGAGCAGTACTTC.

This chain joins TRBV20-1 and TRBJ1-6, with D possibly being TRBD1 (6 bases). V was trimmed by 6 bases and J by 3 bases, leaving 12 bases between them. There are 14 residues in the CDR3. The germline V gene encodes CDR1 DFQATT and CDR2 SNEGSKA (reference sequence). CDR3: CSATRGLYNSPLHF. The CDR3 DNA reads TGCAGTGCCACCAGGGGCCTCTATAATTCACCCCTCCACTTT.

This clonotype has just a few counts. The V and J genes are TRBV7-2 and TRBJ2-1, with a possible D match to TRBD1 (6 bases). Trimming took off 1 base at V and 0 bases at J, with 10 bases between the two ends. Germline V gene sequence: CDR1 SGHTA, CDR2 FQGNSA. The CDR3 has 16 amino acids. The CDR3 reads CASSLVGTRSYNEQFF. In DNA, the CDR3 is TGTGCCAGCAGCTTAGTTGGGACACGCTCCTACAATGAGCAGTTCTTC.

This chain uses TRBV6-1 with TRBJ2-3; 13 nucleotides match TRBD2. Germline lookup yields CDR1 MNHNS and CDR2 SASEGT. The V gene end was trimmed by 6 bases and the J gene end by 6 bases; junction bases not matched to a gene: 12. The CDR3 is made up of 17 amino acids. The CDR3: CASSLRATSGGRDTQYF. CDR3 coding DNA: TGTGCCAGCAGCCTACGGGCGACTAGCGGGGGGAGGGATACGCAGTATTTT.

The gene calls are TRBV29-1 and TRBJ2-3; D unclear. This CDR3 is 15 amino acids long. V lost 3 bases, J lost 2 bases, and 15 bases lay in between. The germline gives CDR1 SQVTM, CDR2 ANQGSEA. CDR3 in DNA: TGCAGCGTTGACCGTCAAGACGGCCCCACAGATACGCAGTATTTT. Protein sequence: CSVDRQDGPTDTQYF.

The chain employs TRBV12-3 or TRBV12-4 and TRBJ2-5; 9 nucleotides agree with TRBD2. V shed 6 bases, J shed 5 bases, and the junction held 13 bases outside the gene matches. The CDR3 runs to 16 residues. CDR3 bases: TGTGCCAGCAGCCTGGCTCTAGCGGGATCGCCGGAGACCCAGTACTTC. It specifies CASSLALAGSPETQYF.

The V call is TRBV10-3, the J call TRBJ2-7; 8 nucleotides line up with TRBD1. J lost 2 bases, V lost 3 bases, and 6 bases had no gene match. The length of the CDR3 is 15 residues. From germline, CDR1 is ENHRY and CDR2 SYGVKD. The chain's CDR3 is CAISDYDRGTYEQYF. CDR3 nucleotides: TGTGCCATCAGTGATTATGACAGGGGAACCTACGAGCAGTACTTC.